This TCR beta chain was observed in a study of T cell responses to AZD1222 COVID-19 vaccine. The germline V gene encodes CDR1 MNHEY and CDR2 SMNVEV (reference sequence). CDR3 length: 14 amino acids. Trimming at V came to 6 bases and at J to 3 bases, leaving 4 bases not matched to a gene. The data were produced by immunoSEQ multiplex PCR, yet TCRdb's version contains in-frame clones alone and is incomplete. The sample has roughly 96,000 clones, around 89% seen once. General study findings and limits: A reported finding is that nearly half of spike-specific TCRs target unmutated variant regions. After two AZD1222 doses, spike-specific TCR breadth and depth rose versus day 0. Without day 14 samples, only post-peak T cell repertoires were studied. At 160-218 and 743-854, vaccine-associated CD4 TCRs were dominant, and they spanned spike.

Notes on this clone: Its target is not known.

The sequence came from an adult in good health. The chain combines TRBV27 with TRBJ1-5; 8 nucleotides line up with TRBD1. Sequenced here: peripheral blood, sampled on day 0 of AZD1222 vaccination. CDR3 amino acids: CASRGQGDNQPQHF. The CDR3 DNA reads TGTGCCAGCAGAGGACAGGGTGACAATCAGCCCCAGCATTTT.